This T cell receptor (beta chain) was sequenced for a study of shared clonotypes between healthy human individuals. For the study at large: Samples came from two female and three male donors aged 18 to 49.

CDR1 is PRHDT, CDR2 FYEKMQ, per germline (reference sequence). This CDR3 is 14 amino acids long. V lost 4 bases, J lost 4 bases, and 5 bases stayed unmatched. Profiling relied on immunoSEQ multiplex PCR, and the TCRdb table lists in-frame clones only, not all of them. The table includes approximately 710,000 clones, around 91% detected once. Sequences were obtained from memory CD8+ T cells from PBMCs. Subset meaning: CD45RO+ cells pooled with CCR7-negative TemRA cells. The rearrangement links TRBV13 to TRBJ2-5; TRBD2 matches at 8 bases. The source of this sequence is a young man in good health. Some clones in this sample may be carry-over from other donors' samples. The CDR3, as DNA: TGTGCCAGCAGCTCACGGGAGGGGCGAGAGACCCAGTACTTC. This gives the protein CASSSREGRETQYF.